The sequence of this T cell receptor (beta chain) was determined in a study of cytomegalovirus exposure and HLA in healthy donors. Regarding the study as a whole: Accurate HLA-A and HLA-B prediction from TCR beta sequences was reported for most subjects. Later on, an analysis showed TCR association rates differing by HLA locus, with DRB1 the most and HLA-C the fewest. The study listed about 150 cytomegalovirus-associated TCR beta chains.

PCR involved 60 Vbeta and 13 Jbeta primers. TCRdb's copy holds only in-frame clones and misses some; the assay was immunoSEQ multiplex PCR. The data contain 72,000 or so clones, approximately 81% of them singletons. A remark on this clone: Its antigen remains unknown.

Germline lookup yields CDR1 MNHNS and CDR2 SASEGT. With 6 bases removed from V and 3 bases from J, the gap between germline ends came to 12 bases. There are 13 residues in the CDR3. The sequence came from a woman aged 25 to 45 in good health and CMV-seropositive. Source material: PBMCs. The chain is built from TRBV6-1 and TRBJ2-7, with a tentative D call TRBD1 (6 bases). DNA of the CDR3: TGTGCCAGCAGCCGCGACAGGATCTACGAGCAGTACTTC. Its translation: CASSRDRIYEQYF.